These 23 T cell receptor beta chains came from one sample sequenced in a study of blood T cell repertoires in COVID-19. Sequencing used immunoSEQ multiplex PCR; TCRdb keeps in-frame clones, though not all of them. The sample shows over 250,000 clones, 89% of them seen only once. The sample consisted of peripheral blood. Source of these receptors: a man aged 45-60 years with acute or convalescent COVID-19.

This chain joins TRBV7-9 and TRBJ1-1; D might be TRBD1 (6 bases). CDR3 size: 13 residues. Germline V gene lookup returns CDR1 SEHNR and CDR2 FQNEAQ (reference sequence). The V end lost 5 bases, the J end lost 5 bases, and 12 bases lay between the germline ends. The DNA for the CDR3 is TGTGCCAGCAGCCCAGGGGAGTTGACTGAAGCTTTCTTT. As protein: CASSPGELTEAFF.

This chain links TRBV27 with TRBJ2-2; the match to TRBD1 covers 7 bases. This CDR3 comprises 13 residues. The trim removed 4 bases at V and 6 bases at J, leaving 2 bases unmatched. The germline V gene encodes CDR1 MNHEY and CDR2 SMNVEV (reference sequence). This CDR3 is CASSSGTAGELFF. As DNA, the CDR3 is TGTGCCAGCAGTTCGGGGACAGCCGGGGAGCTGTTTTTT.

This chain joins TRBV2 and TRBJ2-2, with 13 bases that match TRBD2. V dropped 6 bases and J dropped 6; count of bases not matched to a gene: 13. The length of the CDR3 is 18 residues. Germline V CDR1 and CDR2: SNHLY, FYNNEI. The CDR3 nucleotides are TGTGCCAGCAGGATTACTAGCGGGGGGGCCGGTGAGCCCGGGGAGCTGTTTTTT. The encoded protein is CASRITSGGAGEPGELFF. Full variable domain (outside the CDR3, taken from reference TRBV2 and TRBJ2-2): EPEVTQTPSHQVTQMGQEVILRCVPISNHLYFYWYRQILGQKVEFLVSFYNNEISEKSEIFDDQFSVERPDGSNFTLKIRSTKLEDSAMYFCASRITSGGAGEPGELFFGEGSRLTVL.

As to this clone: Other DNA sequences from this sample encode an identical CDR3 as well. The chain recombines TRBV3-1 (or the pseudogene TRBV3-2) with TRBJ1-2; D unresolved. V shed 5 bases and J shed 8 bases, with 9 bases lying between them. Germline V lookup: CDR1 LGHDT, CDR2 YNNKEL (reference sequence). The CDR3 extends over 11 amino acids. Written as DNA, the CDR3 is TGTGCCAGCAGCTCAGGAGGGGGCTACACCTTC. Encoded protein: CASSSGGGYTF.

This rearrangement joins TRBV2 to TRBJ1-1, with 8 bases matching TRBD1. Germline CDR1 SNHLY, CDR2 FYNNEI. The CDR3 totals 14 residues. V shed 6 bases and J 2 bases; nucleotides not matched to a gene: 5. CDR3 residues: CASRYDRGNTEAFF. CDR3 in DNA: TGTGCCAGCAGGTACGACAGGGGAAACACTGAAGCTTTCTTT. The full variable domain, with the rest looked up from reference TRBV2 and TRBJ1-1, is EPEVTQTPSHQVTQMGQEVILRCVPISNHLYFYWYRQILGQKVEFLVSFYNNEISEKSEIFDDQFSVERPDGSNFTLKIRSTKLEDSAMYFCASRYDRGNTEAFFGQGTRLTVV.

The V gene is TRBV4-1, the J gene TRBJ1-1; 7 bases match TRBD1. Germline V lookup: CDR1 MGHRA, CDR2 YSYEKL. The CDR3 extends over 15 amino acids. J was trimmed by 5 bases and V by 3 bases; bases with no gene match: 9. This chain's CDR3 is CASSHTQGPETEAFF. CDR3 nucleotide sequence: TGCGCCAGCAGCCATACACAGGGGCCAGAGACTGAAGCTTTCTTT.

The rearrangement uses TRBV5-6 and TRBJ2-7, with 9 positions matching TRBD1. J was trimmed by 5 bases and V by 4 bases; bases with no gene match: 7. CDR1 and CDR2 (germline): SGHDT, YYEEEE. The CDR3 totals 14 residues. This chain's CDR3 is CASSLGTGRNEQYF. CDR3 DNA: TGTGCCAGCAGCCTTGGGACAGGGAGGAACGAGCAGTACTTC.

V is TRBV19 and J is TRBJ2-3; 9 bases map to TRBD2. The CDR3 consists of 14 residues. The germline V gene encodes CDR1 LNHDA and CDR2 SQIVND (reference sequence). Trimming cost V 6 bases and J 3 bases; bases outside gene matches: 4. The CDR3 DNA follows: TGTGCCAGTAGCTTTAGCGGGAGTACAGATACGCAGTATTTT. Its protein is CASSFSGSTDTQYF.

The chain combines TRBV19 with TRBJ2-5; tentative D call: TRBD2 (6 bases). Germline CDR1 LNHDA, CDR2 SQIVND (reference sequence). Trimming shortened V by 3 bases and J by 1 base, and 12 bases separated the two germline ends. The CDR3 is made up of 15 amino acids. The CDR3 region has the DNA TGTGCCAGTAGTATCAGGGCGGGAACCCAAGAGACCCAGTACTTC. This sequence encodes CASSIRAGTQETQYF. Full variable domain (rest looked up from reference TRBV19 and TRBJ2-5): DGGITQSPKYLFRKEGQNVTLSCEQNLNHDAMYWYRQDPGQGLRLIYYSQIVNDFQKGDIAEGYSVSREKKESFPLTVTSAQKNPTAFYLCASSIRAGTQETQYFGPGTRLLVL.

The chain links TRBV5-1 to TRBJ2-1; 12 bases fit TRBD1. The CDR3 spans 16 residues. Germline-derived CDR1 and CDR2 are SGHRS and YFSETQ. Germline trimming cut 0 bases from V and 6 bases from J; bases unmatched to any gene: 4. CDR3 amino acids: CASSLAGQGAGNEQFF. CDR3 sequence (DNA): TGCGCCAGCAGCTTGGCGGGACAGGGGGCCGGCAATGAGCAGTTCTTC.

J is TRBJ1-1 and V is TRBV11-3; possible D gene TRBD1, 5 bases. V lost 5 bases and J 8 bases, leaving 15 bases between the germline ends. Germline CDR1 reads SGHNT; CDR2 reads YENEEA. This CDR3 comprises 13 residues. In DNA, the CDR3 is TGTGCCAGCAGCCCCCTGGGGGGTAAGGAAGCTTTCTTT. Its translation: CASSPLGGKEAFF. Filled out from reference TRBV11-3 and TRBJ1-1, the complete variable domain reads EAGVVQSPRYKIIEKKQPVAFWCNPISGHNTLYWYLQNLGQGPELLIRYENEEAVDDSQLPKDRFSAERLKGVDSTLKIQPAELGDSAVYLCASSPLGGKEAFFGQGTRLTVV.

The rearrangement uses TRBV27 and TRBJ1-6, with 8 bases matching TRBD1. The CDR3 extends over 14 amino acids. Germline V gene sequence: CDR1 MNHEY, CDR2 SMNVEV (reference sequence). V dropped 7 bases and J dropped 6; count of bases not matched to a gene: 5. The CDR3 is CASKGQGGNSPLHF. CDR3 bases: TGTGCCAGCAAAGGACAGGGAGGTAATTCACCCCTCCACTTT.

The chain joins TRBV2 to TRBJ2-6; D may be TRBD1 (6 bases). This CDR3 spans 15 amino acids. Germline V gene lookup returns CDR1 SNHLY and CDR2 FYNNEI. The V and J ends lost 6 bases and 0 bases respectively, with 9 bases between them. CDR3 nucleotides: TGTGCCAGCAGCCGGACAGCCTCTGGGGCCAACGTCCTGACTTTC. Protein product: CASSRTASGANVLTF.

Here the CDR3 DNA reads TGTGCCAGCAGCCATGTGTCGGGGGCTTTCTTT. As protein: CASSHVSGAFF. This sequence joins TRBV3-1 (or the pseudogene TRBV3-2) and TRBJ1-1; no firm D call. CDR1 and CDR2 (germline): LGHDT, YNNKEL (reference sequence). This CDR3 has 11 amino acids. The V and J ends lost 3 bases and 11 bases respectively, with 10 bases between them.

This chain links TRBV10-1 with TRBJ2-7; no clear D. V lost 11 bases, J lost 4 bases, and 6 bases lay in between. Germline V CDR1 and CDR2: WNHNN, SYGVQD (reference sequence). The CDR3 consists of 9 residues. CDR3 coding DNA: TGCGCCGCGGTATACGAGCAGTACTTC. Translation: CAAVYEQYF.

This sequence joins TRBV7-8 and TRBJ1-1; the D is unclear. The V end lost 1 base, the J end lost 0 bases, and 9 bases lay between the germline ends. This CDR3 is built from 15 residues. Germline lookup yields CDR1 SGHVS and CDR2 FQNEAQ. The CDR3 reads CASSLGPGMNTEAFF. The CDR3 DNA is TGTGCCAGCAGCTTAGGGCCGGGTATGAACACTGAAGCTTTCTTT.

The rearrangement joins TRBV7-2 to TRBJ2-1; 14 bases fit TRBD2. With V trimmed by 5 bases and J by 10 bases, 7 bases remained unmatched. Germline CDR1 is SGHTA and CDR2 is FQGNSA. CDR3 length equals 15 residues. The CDR3, as DNA: TGTGCCAGCAGCAGCGGGACTAGCGGGGGCGGAGAGCAGTTCTTC. Its translation: CASSSGTSGGGEQFF.

The J gene is TRBJ1-2, the V gene TRBV6-2 or TRBV6-3; D is possibly TRBD1 (5 bases). This CDR3 spans 16 amino acids. Trimming left V 6 bases short and J 4 bases short, with 21 bases between. Germline loops: CDR1 MNHEY, CDR2 SVGEGT. The CDR3 DNA follows: TGTGCCAGCAGCAAGCTTAGGGGTTGGGGCCTCTATGGCTACACCTTC. Translated, it gives CASSKLRGWGLYGYTF.

This sequence joins TRBV24-1 and TRBJ2-6; no clear D. This CDR3 is 14 amino acids long. CDR1 is KGHDR and CDR2 is SFDVKD in the germline V gene. Deletions cut 6 bases from V and 0 bases from J, with 5 bases between. The chain's CDR3 is CATSSSSGANVLTF. CDR3 nucleotides: TGTGCCACCAGTAGCTCCTCTGGGGCCAACGTCCTGACTTTC.

This clone was detected only once. The V call is TRBV9, the J call TRBJ2-1, with a tentative D call TRBD2 (6 bases). The CDR3 contains 16 residues. The germline CDR1 and CDR2 sequences are SGDLS and YYNGEE. The ends were cut back, 2 bases at V and 0 bases at J, with 12 bases in the middle. DNA of the CDR3: TGTGCCAGCAGCGTCCGGGACGGGAGCTCCTACAATGAGCAGTTCTTC. It codes for CASSVRDGSSYNEQFF.

The rearrangement joins TRBV30 to TRBJ1-3; D is ambiguous. The CDR3 extends over 15 amino acids. V was cut by 5 bases and J by 2 bases, with 16 bases left in between. CDR1 GTSNPN and CDR2 SVGIG come from the germline V gene (reference sequence). As DNA, the CDR3 is TGTGCCTGGGGCCAGCGAGGGATCCCTGGAAACACCATATATTTT. The encoded protein is CAWGQRGIPGNTIYF. The full variable domain, in which reference TRBV30 and TRBJ1-3 provide the parts outside the CDR3, is SQTIHQWPATLVQPVGSPLSLECTVEGTSNPNLYWYRQAAGRGLQLLFYSVGIGQISSEVPQNLSASRPQDRQFILSSKKLLLSDSGFYLCAWGQRGIPGNTIYFGEGSWLTVV.

The chain uses TRBV6-5 and TRBJ2-3; 13 bases are shared with TRBD2. J lost 3 bases, V lost 6 bases, and 0 bases had no gene match. The CDR3 covers 14 residues. Germline values: CDR1 MNHEY, CDR2 SVGAGI. The CDR3 DNA is TGTGCCAGCAGACTAGCGGGGGGGACAGATACGCAGTATTTT. The encoded protein is CASRLAGGTDTQYF.

The chain is built from TRBV30 and TRBJ1-6; D remains ambiguous. Trimming pared 4 bases from V and 7 bases from J, leaving 11 bases between. This CDR3 is built from 13 residues. CDR1 GTSNPN and CDR2 SVGIG come from the germline V gene (reference sequence). The CDR3 coding sequence is TGTGCCTGGAACGGATCAGGAAATTCACCCCTCCACTTT. Protein product: CAWNGSGNSPLHF.